This section outlines one TCR beta chain sequence together with its context. Other nucleotide sequences from this sample produce the same CDR3. Trimming removed 3 bases at V and 4 bases at J, with 7 bases between. CDR3 length: 11 amino acids. Germline V gene sequence: CDR1 DFQATT, CDR2 SNEGSKA (reference sequence). TCRdb's table, derived via immunoSEQ multiplex PCR, lists solely in-frame clones and lacks some. The profile shows approximately 2,300,000 clones, about 90% of them singletons. These data come from a study of shared clonotypes between healthy human individuals. The receptor's source is a man younger than 35 in good health. Some clones in this sample may be carry-over from other donors' samples. The chain is built from TRBV20-1 and TRBJ2-7; D call uncertain. The sample consisted of naive CD4+ T cells from PBMCs. Subset indicated: CD45RA+ positively selected. The CDR3 reads CSARVFYEQYF. For the CDR3, the DNA is TGCAGTGCTAGGGTCTTTTACGAGCAGTACTTC.